Shown below are 16 T cell receptor beta chains from a single sample sequenced in a study of blood T cell repertoires in COVID-19. The repertoire was sequenced with immunoSEQ multiplex PCR; TCRdb's copy has only in-frame clones and lacks some. Among 150,000 to 200,000 clones listed, roughly 83% were seen once. The material sequenced was PBMCs or T cells enriched from blood (not recorded which). Source of these receptors: a woman aged 55 to 70 who had recovered from COVID-19.

The chain combines TRBV5-1 with TRBJ2-7; a weak D match, TRBD2 (7 bases). V was pared by 0 bases and J by 1 base, with 14 bases between. CDR3 size: 16 residues. Germline V lookup: CDR1 SGHRS, CDR2 YFSETQ. As DNA, the CDR3 is TGCGCCAGCAGCTTGGATGCGGGGGCAGGGTCCTACGAGCAGTACTTC. It specifies CASSLDAGAGSYEQYF.

This chain links TRBV29-1 with TRBJ1-2, with TRBD1 matching over 10 bases. CDR1 and CDR2 from the germline V gene are SQVTM and ANQGSEA. The V and J ends lost 4 bases and 10 bases, in that order; junction bases with no gene match: 6. CDR3 size: 12 residues. The CDR3: CSVGGQGGDYTF. Here the CDR3 DNA reads TGCAGCGTTGGCGGACAGGGGGGGGACTACACCTTC.

The sample holds a few counts of this clone. The gene calls are TRBV27 and TRBJ1-1, with a tentative D call TRBD1 (5 bases). The CDR3 length is 14 residues. The germline CDR1 and CDR2 sequences are MNHEY and SMNVEV (reference sequence). Trimming stripped 5 bases from V and 0 bases from J, with 10 bases between. Written as DNA, the CDR3 is TGTGCCAGCAGTGGCTCGACAGTGAACACTGAAGCTTTCTTT. Amino acid sequence: CASSGSTVNTEAFF.

The chain combines TRBV7-8 with TRBJ1-1; 9 bases are shared with TRBD1. The CDR3 length is 16 residues. CDR1 is SGHVS, CDR2 FQNEAQ, per germline. J gave up 7 bases and V 5 bases, and 14 bases lay outside the gene matches. The CDR3 DNA reads as TGTGCCAGCAGCCCTCGGACAGGGGCGATTCTCCGTGAAGCTTTCTTT. Translation gives CASSPRTGAILREAFF.

This chain joins TRBV18 and TRBJ2-2; TRBD2 matches at 13 bases. CDR1 and CDR2 (germline): KGHSH, LQKENI. CDR3 length: 19 amino acids. V lost 1 base, J lost 2 bases, and 7 bases stayed unmatched. The CDR3 DNA is TGTGCCAGCTCACCACGGAGGACTAGCGGGGGTGTAAACACCGGGGAGCTGTTTTTT. Its translation is CASSPRRTSGGVNTGELFF.

This rearrangement joins TRBV12-5 to TRBJ1-3; TRBD1 aligns across 12 bases. The CDR3 covers 17 residues. Germline CDR1 LGHNT, CDR2 FRNRAP. V shed 1 base, J shed 2 bases, and the junction held 3 bases outside the gene matches. The CDR3 nucleotides read TGTGCTAGTGGTTTGGGCCGGGACAGGGGGCCTGGAAACACCATATATTTT. Translated: CASGLGRDRGPGNTIYF.

This clone was counted between two and nine times. The chain joins TRBV2 to TRBJ1-2, with D possibly being TRBD1 (6 bases). CDR1 is SNHLY, CDR2 FYNNEI, per germline. Trimming stripped 1 base from V and 7 bases from J, with 13 bases between. The CDR3 spans 14 residues. DNA of the CDR3: TGTGCCAGCAGTGAAGTAGGGGCAGGGGTTGGCTACACCTTC. Protein: CASSEVGAGVGYTF.

This chain connects TRBV11-2 to TRBJ2-2; D is possibly TRBD1 (5 bases). CDR3 length: 15 residues. Germline lookup yields CDR1 SGHAT and CDR2 FQNNGV. With 2 bases removed from V and 1 base from J, the gap between germline ends came to 8 bases. The CDR3 loop is CASSLLQGNTGELFF. CDR3 nucleotides: TGTGCCAGCAGCTTACTCCAGGGGAACACCGGGGAGCTGTTTTTT. The full variable domain, its missing parts supplied by reference TRBV11-2 and TRBJ2-2, is EAGVAQSPRYKIIEKRQSVAFWCNPISGHATLYWYQQILGQGPKLLIQFQNNGVVDDSQLPKDRFSAERLKGVDSTLKIQPAKLEDSAVYLCASSLLQGNTGELFFGEGSRLTVL.

This chain connects TRBV5-4 to TRBJ2-1, with 8 bases lining up with TRBD1. Losses at the gene ends were 4 bases for V and 0 bases for J; bases not matched to a gene: 3. There are 15 residues in the CDR3. The germline V gene encodes CDR1 SGHNT and CDR2 YYREEE (reference sequence). CDR3 DNA sequence: TGTGCCAGCAGCGCGACAGGGGACTCCTACAATGAGCAGTTCTTC. This gives the protein CASSATGDSYNEQFF.

V gene TRBV3-1 (or the pseudogene TRBV3-2) combines with J gene TRBJ2-7; D is unresolved. The CDR3 spans 15 residues. Germline loops: CDR1 LGHDT, CDR2 YNNKEL (reference sequence). V was cut by 2 bases and J by 2 bases, with 13 bases left in between. The CDR3 spells CASSQSVASAYEQYF. Written as DNA, the CDR3 is TGTGCCAGCAGCCAATCGGTAGCATCAGCCTACGAGCAGTACTTC.

The rearrangement joins TRBV5-5 to TRBJ2-7, with unresolved D. This CDR3 spans 13 amino acids. V lost 0 bases, J lost 3 bases, and 7 bases lay in between. Germline CDR1 is SGHKS and CDR2 is YYEKEE (reference sequence). This chain's CDR3 is CASSLDRIYEQYF. For the CDR3, the DNA is TGTGCCAGCAGCTTGGACAGAATCTACGAGCAGTACTTC.

This chain links TRBV7-3 with TRBJ2-2; a weak D match, TRBD2 (5 bases). The V end was cut by 3 bases, the J end by 4 bases, with 15 bases between. CDR3 length: 16 amino acids. The germline CDR1 and CDR2 sequences are SGHTA and FQGTGA. The CDR3, as DNA: TGTGCCAGCAGCTTGAATCCGGGAACCTTCACCGGGGAGCTGTTTTTT. Translated: CASSLNPGTFTGELFF.

Notes on this clone: Other nucleotide sequences from this sample produce the same CDR3. The genes are TRBV6-1 and TRBJ1-4; D uncertain. This CDR3 has 20 amino acids. Germline V CDR1 and CDR2: MNHNS, SASEGT. The V end was cut by 1 base, the J end by 3 bases, with 24 bases between. CDR3: CASSEVPAGKATLANEKLFF. CDR3 DNA: TGTGCCAGCAGTGAAGTCCCTGCGGGGAAAGCGACCCTGGCTAATGAAAAACTGTTTTTT.

This rearrangement joins TRBV10-3 to TRBJ2-7; 8 positions agree with TRBD2. Unmatched junction bases numbered 9, after V lost 2 bases and J lost 3 bases. Germline CDR1 is ENHRY and CDR2 is SYGVKD. The CDR3 runs to 16 residues. The CDR3 spells CAISEGVIAGNYEQYF. The CDR3 bases are TGTGCCATCAGTGAGGGGGTAATAGCGGGGAACTACGAGCAGTACTTC.

V is TRBV19 and J is TRBJ1-4, with D possibly matching TRBD1 (5 bases). The germline gives CDR1 LNHDA, CDR2 SQIVND (reference sequence). Trimming shortened V by 4 bases and J by 7 bases, and 16 bases separated the two germline ends. CDR3 length equals 15 residues. The CDR3 DNA follows: TGTGCCAGTAGTACTCAGGGAATACGCGTTGAAAAACTGTTTTTT. Translated, it gives CASSTQGIRVEKLFF.

V and J are TRBV5-1 and TRBJ2-3; D uncertain. Germline V gene lookup returns CDR1 SGHRS and CDR2 YFSETQ. This CDR3 contains 19 residues. Between the trimmed V and J ends, which lost 4 bases and 0 bases, there was a span of 24 bases. DNA of the CDR3: TGCGCCAGCAGCCGCCGCCCGGCAGGCCCCAATTCTAGCACAGATACGCAGTATTTT. It yields the protein CASSRRPAGPNSSTDTQYF.